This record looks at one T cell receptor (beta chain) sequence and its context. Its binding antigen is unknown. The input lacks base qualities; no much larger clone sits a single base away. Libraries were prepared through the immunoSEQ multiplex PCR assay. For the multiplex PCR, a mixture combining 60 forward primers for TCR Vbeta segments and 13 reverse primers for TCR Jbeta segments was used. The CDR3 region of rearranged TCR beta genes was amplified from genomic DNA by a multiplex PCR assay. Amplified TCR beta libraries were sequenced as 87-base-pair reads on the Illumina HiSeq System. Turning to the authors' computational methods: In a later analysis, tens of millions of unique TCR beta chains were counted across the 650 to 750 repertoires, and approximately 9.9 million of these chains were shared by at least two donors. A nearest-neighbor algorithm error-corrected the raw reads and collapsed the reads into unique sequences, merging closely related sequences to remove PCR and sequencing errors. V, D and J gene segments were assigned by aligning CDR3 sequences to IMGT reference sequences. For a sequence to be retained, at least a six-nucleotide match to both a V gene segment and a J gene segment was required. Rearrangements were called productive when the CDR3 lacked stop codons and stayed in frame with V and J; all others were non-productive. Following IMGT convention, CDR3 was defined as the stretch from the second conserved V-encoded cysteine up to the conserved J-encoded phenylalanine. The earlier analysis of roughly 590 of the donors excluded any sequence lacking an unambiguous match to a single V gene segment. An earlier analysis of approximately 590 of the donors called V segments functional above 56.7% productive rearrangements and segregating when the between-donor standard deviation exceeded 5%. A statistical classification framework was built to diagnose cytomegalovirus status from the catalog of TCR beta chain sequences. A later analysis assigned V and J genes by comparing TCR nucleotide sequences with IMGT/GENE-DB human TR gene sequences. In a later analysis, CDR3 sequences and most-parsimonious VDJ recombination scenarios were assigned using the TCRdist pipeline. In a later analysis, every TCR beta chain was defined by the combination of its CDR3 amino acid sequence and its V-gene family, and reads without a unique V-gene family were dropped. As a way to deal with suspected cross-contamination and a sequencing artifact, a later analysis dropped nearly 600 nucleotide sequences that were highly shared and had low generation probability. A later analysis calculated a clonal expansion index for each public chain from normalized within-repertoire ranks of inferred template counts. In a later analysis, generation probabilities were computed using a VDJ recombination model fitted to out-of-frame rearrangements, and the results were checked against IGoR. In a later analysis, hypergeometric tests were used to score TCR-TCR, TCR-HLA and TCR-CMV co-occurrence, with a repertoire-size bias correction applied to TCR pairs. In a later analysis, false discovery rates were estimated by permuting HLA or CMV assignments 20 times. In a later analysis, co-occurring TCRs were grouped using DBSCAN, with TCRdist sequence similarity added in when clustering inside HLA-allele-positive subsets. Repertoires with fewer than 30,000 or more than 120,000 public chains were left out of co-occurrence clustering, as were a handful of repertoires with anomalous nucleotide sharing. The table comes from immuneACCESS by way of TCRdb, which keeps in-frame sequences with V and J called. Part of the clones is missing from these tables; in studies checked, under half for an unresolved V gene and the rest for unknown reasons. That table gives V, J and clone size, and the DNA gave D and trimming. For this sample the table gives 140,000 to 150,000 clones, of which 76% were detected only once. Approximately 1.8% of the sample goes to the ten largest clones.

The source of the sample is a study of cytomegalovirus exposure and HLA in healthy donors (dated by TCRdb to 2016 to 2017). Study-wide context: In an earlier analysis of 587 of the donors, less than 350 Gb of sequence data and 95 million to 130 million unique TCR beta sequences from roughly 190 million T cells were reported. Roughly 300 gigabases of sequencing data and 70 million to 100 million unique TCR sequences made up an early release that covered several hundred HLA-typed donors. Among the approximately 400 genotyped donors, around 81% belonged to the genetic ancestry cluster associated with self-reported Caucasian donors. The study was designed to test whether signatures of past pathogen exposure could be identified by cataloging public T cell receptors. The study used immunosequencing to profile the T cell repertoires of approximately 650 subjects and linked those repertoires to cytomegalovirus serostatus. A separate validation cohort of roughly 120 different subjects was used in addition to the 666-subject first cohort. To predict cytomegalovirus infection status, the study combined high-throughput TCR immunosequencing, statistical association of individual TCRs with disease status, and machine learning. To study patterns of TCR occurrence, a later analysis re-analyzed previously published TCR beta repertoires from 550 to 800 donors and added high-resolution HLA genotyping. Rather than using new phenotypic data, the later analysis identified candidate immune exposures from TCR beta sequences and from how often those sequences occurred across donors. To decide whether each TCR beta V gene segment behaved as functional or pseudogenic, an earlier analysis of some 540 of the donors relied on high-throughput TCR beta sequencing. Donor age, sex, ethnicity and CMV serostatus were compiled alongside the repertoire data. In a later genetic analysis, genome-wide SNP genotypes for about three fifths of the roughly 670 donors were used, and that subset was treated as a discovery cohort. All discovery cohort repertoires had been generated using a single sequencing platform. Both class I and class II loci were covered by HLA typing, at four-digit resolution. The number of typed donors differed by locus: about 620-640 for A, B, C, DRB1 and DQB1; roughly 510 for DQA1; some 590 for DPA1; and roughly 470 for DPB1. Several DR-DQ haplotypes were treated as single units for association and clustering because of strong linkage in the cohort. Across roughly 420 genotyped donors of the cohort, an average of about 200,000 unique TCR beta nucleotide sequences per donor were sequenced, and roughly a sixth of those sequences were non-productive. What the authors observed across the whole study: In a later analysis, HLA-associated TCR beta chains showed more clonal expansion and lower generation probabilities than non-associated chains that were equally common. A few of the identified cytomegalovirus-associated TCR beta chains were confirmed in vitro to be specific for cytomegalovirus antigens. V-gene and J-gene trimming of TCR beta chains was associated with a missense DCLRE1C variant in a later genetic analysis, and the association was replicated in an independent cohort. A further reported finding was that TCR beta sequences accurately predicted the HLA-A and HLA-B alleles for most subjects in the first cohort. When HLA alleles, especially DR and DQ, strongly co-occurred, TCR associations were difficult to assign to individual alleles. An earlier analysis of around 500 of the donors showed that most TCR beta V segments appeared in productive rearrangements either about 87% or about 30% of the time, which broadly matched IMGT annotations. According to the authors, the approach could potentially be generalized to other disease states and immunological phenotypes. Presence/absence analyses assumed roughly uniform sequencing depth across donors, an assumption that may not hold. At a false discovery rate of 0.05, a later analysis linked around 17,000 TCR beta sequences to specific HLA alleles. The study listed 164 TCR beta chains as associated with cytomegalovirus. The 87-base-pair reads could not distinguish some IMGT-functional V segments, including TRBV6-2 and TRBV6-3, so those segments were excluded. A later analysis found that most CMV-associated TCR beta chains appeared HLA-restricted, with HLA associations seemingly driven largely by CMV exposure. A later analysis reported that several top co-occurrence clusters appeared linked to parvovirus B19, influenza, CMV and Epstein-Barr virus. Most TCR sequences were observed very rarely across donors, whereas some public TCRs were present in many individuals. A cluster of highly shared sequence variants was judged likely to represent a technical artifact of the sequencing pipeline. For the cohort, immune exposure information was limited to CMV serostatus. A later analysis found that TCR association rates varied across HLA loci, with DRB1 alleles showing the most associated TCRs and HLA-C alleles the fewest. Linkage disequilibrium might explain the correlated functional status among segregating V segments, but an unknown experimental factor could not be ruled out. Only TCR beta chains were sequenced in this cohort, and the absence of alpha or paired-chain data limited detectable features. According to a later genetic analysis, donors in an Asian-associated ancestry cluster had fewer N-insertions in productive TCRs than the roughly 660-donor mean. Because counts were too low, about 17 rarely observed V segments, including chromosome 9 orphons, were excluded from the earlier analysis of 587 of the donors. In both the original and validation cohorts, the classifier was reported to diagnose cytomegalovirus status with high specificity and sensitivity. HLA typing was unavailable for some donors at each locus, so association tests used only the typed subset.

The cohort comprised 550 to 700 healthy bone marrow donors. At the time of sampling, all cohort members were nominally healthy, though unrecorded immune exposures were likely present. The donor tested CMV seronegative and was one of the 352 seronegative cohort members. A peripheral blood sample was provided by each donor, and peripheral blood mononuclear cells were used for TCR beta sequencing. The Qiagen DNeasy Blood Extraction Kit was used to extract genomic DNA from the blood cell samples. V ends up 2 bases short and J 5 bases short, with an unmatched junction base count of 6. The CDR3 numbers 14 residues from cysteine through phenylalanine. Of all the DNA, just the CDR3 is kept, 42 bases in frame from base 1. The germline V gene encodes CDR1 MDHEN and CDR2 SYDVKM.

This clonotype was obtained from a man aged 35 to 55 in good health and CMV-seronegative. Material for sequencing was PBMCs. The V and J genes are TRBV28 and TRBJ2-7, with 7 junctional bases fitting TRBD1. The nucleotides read TGTGCCAGCAGTTTAGGCGCGCAGGGGGACGAGCAGTACTTC. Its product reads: CASSLGAQGDEQYF.